The 29 T cell receptor beta chains given below trace back to one sample, sequenced in a study of blood T cell repertoires in COVID-19. This table comes from immunoSEQ multiplex PCR, and its TCRdb copy is limited to in-frame clones, with some not included. Among 70,000 or so clones listed, approximately 90% were seen once. Specimen: peripheral blood. The origin of the receptors is a human donor in a cohort sampled during active COVID-19.

The chain combines TRBV29-1 with TRBJ2-3; 11 bases line up with TRBD2. The J segment lost 6 bases and the V segment lost 3 bases, leaving 8 bases of the junction unmatched. The CDR3 totals 15 residues. Germline V gene data show CDR1 as SQVTM and CDR2 as ANQGSEA. The CDR3 sequence is CSVEGLAVEGDTQYF. The CDR3 DNA reads TGCAGCGTTGAGGGACTAGCGGTTGAGGGGGATACGCAGTATTTT.

This chain connects TRBV6-5 to TRBJ2-7, with TRBD2 identical over 12 bases. The CDR3 sequence is 14 residues long. V shed 10 bases and J 6 bases; nucleotides not matched to a gene: 10. Germline CDR1 reads MNHEY; CDR2 reads SVGAGI. The CDR3 is CATDRTSGTGEQYV. The CDR3, as DNA: TGTGCCACCGATCGGACTAGCGGGACCGGCGAGCAGTACGTC.

This chain connects TRBV2 to TRBJ2-1; 10 bases line up with TRBD2. Unmatched junction bases numbered 5, after V lost 2 bases and J lost 7 bases. Germline V gene lookup returns CDR1 SNHLY and CDR2 FYNNEI. CDR3 length: 15 amino acids. CDR3 in amino acids: CASSESSGSKNEQFF. The CDR3 bases are TGTGCCAGCAGTGAATCTAGCGGGAGTAAGAATGAGCAGTTCTTC. The whole variable domain, filled in from reference TRBV2 and TRBJ2-1, reads EPEVTQTPSHQVTQMGQEVILRCVPISNHLYFYWYRQILGQKVEFLVSFYNNEISEKSEIFDDQFSVERPDGSNFTLKIRSTKLEDSAMYFCASSESSGSKNEQFFGPGTRLTVL.

The chain combines TRBV19 with TRBJ2-4, with TRBD2 matching 10 bases. Looked up from germline, CDR1 is LNHDA and CDR2 is SQIVND (reference sequence). The CDR3 length is 15 residues. V shed 5 bases, J shed 3 bases, and the junction held 4 bases outside the gene matches. CDR3: CASSGLAVGKNIQYF. CDR3 bases: TGTGCCAGTAGTGGACTAGCGGTAGGCAAAAACATTCAGTACTTC.

This clone was recorded once. V and J are TRBV19 and TRBJ1-1; possible D gene TRBD1, 6 bases. The V end was cut by 3 bases, the J end by 1 base, with 15 bases between. The CDR3 length is 16 residues. CDR1 is LNHDA and CDR2 is SQIVND in the germline V gene (reference sequence). The DNA of the CDR3 is TGTGCCAGTAGTATGGCTGGGGGCCGGGGGAACACTGAAGCTTTCTTT. This codes for CASSMAGGRGNTEAFF.

The rearrangement uses TRBV7-6 and TRBJ2-7; 8 nucleotides align to TRBD1. Germline loops: CDR1 SGHVS, CDR2 FNYEAQ. The CDR3 contains 18 residues. The ends lost 6 bases at V and 5 bases at J; junction bases unmatched: 21. CDR3 nucleotides: TGTGCCAGCAGAAAATTGGCAGGGGGCAGCGAGCCAAGCCACGAGCAGTACTTC. It translates to CASRKLAGGSEPSHEQYF.

The chain carries TRBV6-4 and TRBJ1-1, with D maybe TRBD1 (6 bases). The germline V and J ends were trimmed by 8 bases and 3 bases, with 16 bases remaining between them. In germline, CDR1 is MRHNA, CDR2 SNTAGT. The CDR3 consists of 14 residues. This CDR3 is CASENREGHTEAFF. In nucleotides, the CDR3 is TGTGCCAGCGAAAACAGGGAAGGGCACACTGAAGCTTTCTTT.

This chain links TRBV15 with TRBJ2-5; TRBD1 aligns across 7 bases. CDR3 size: 15 residues. From germline, CDR1 is LNHNV and CDR2 YYDKDF (reference sequence). The junction had 5 bases not matched to a gene; V was cut back by 1 base and J by 3 bases. This chain's CDR3 is CATSRGGGAEETQYF. CDR3 in DNA: TGTGCCACCAGCAGAGGAGGGGGCGCGGAAGAGACCCAGTACTTC.

This clone showed up just once. The rearrangement uses TRBV11-2 and TRBJ2-1; 7 bases match TRBD2. This CDR3 region has 13 residues. Germline trimming cut 4 bases from V and 7 bases from J; bases unmatched to any gene: 4. CDR1 and CDR2 from the germline V gene are SGHAT and FQNNGV. CDR3 nucleotide sequence: TGTGCCAGCAGCTCCGGACTAGTTAATGAGCAGTTCTTC. The encoded protein is CASSSGLVNEQFF.

This clone occurred once. The J gene is TRBJ1-4, the V gene TRBV28; D might be TRBD1 (6 bases). Deletions cut 3 bases from V and 7 bases from J, with 15 bases between. Germline-derived CDR1 and CDR2 are MDHEN and SYDVKM. The CDR3 runs 15 residues. In nucleotides, the CDR3 is TGTGCCAGCAGTTTTACAGGGAAGATTGCTGAAAAACTGTTTTTT. The encoded protein is CASSFTGKIAEKLFF. The complete variable domain, with remaining parts taken from reference TRBV28 and TRBJ1-4, reads DVKVTQSSRYLVKRTGEKVFLECVQDMDHENMFWYRQDPGLGLRLIYFSYDVKMKEKGDIPEGYSVSREKKERFSLILESASTNQTSMYLCASSFTGKIAEKLFFGSGTQLSVL.

V is TRBV19 and J is TRBJ2-1, with TRBD1 identical over 9 bases. Germline V lookup: CDR1 LNHDA, CDR2 SQIVND (reference sequence). This CDR3 has 15 amino acids. The V and J ends lost 7 bases and 6 bases, in that order; junction bases with no gene match: 10. CDR3 region: CASKTRQGGSNEQFF. CDR3 in DNA: TGTGCCAGTAAAACCCGACAGGGGGGGTCCAATGAGCAGTTCTTC.

The chain couples TRBV2 to TRBJ1-5; D gene unclear. V lost 4 bases and J 4 bases, leaving 8 bases between the germline ends. The germline V gene has CDR1 SNHLY and CDR2 FYNNEI. This CDR3 is built from 13 residues. The CDR3 spells CASSVFRNQPQHF. The CDR3 nucleotides are TGTGCCAGCAGTGTATTTCGGAATCAGCCCCAGCATTTT.

This chain joins TRBV11-3 and TRBJ2-3, with 12 bases that match TRBD1. The V gene's germline CDR1 is SGHNT and CDR2 YENEEA. This CDR3 has 16 amino acids. The V gene end was trimmed by 7 bases and the J gene end by 4 bases; junction bases not matched to a gene: 9. CDR3: CASTLGDRGRPDTQYF. Here the CDR3 DNA reads TGTGCCAGCACCCTGGGGGACAGGGGGCGCCCAGATACGCAGTATTTT.

V is TRBV11-3 and J is TRBJ2-3; D is ambiguous. Germline V lookup: CDR1 SGHNT, CDR2 YENEEA. V shed 4 bases and J shed 6 bases, with 17 bases lying between them. CDR3 length: 15 amino acids. CDR3 DNA: TGTGCCAGCAGCTCTATGGGCTCCGGCATCGATACGCAGTATTTT. Its protein product is CASSSMGSGIDTQYF.

V gene TRBV5-1 combines with J gene TRBJ1-6, with D perhaps TRBD1 (6 bases). The CDR3 spans 14 residues. In germline, CDR1 is SGHRS, CDR2 YFSETQ. V lost 1 base, J lost 5 bases, and 7 bases lay in between. CDR3 residues: CASSLSGDNSPLHF. The CDR3 nucleotides are TGCGCCAGCAGCTTGTCAGGGGATAATTCACCCCTCCACTTT.

The rearrangement joins TRBV2 to TRBJ1-2, with TRBD1 matching over 9 bases. After removal of 3 bases from V and 4 bases from J, the junction contained 9 bases not matched to a gene. CDR3 size: 16 residues. Germline CDR1 and CDR2: SNHLY and FYNNEI. CDR3 loop: CASSESRDRASYGYTF. The DNA for the CDR3 is TGTGCCAGCAGTGAGTCCCGGGACAGGGCATCCTATGGCTACACCTTC.

The genes are TRBV5-4 and TRBJ2-7, with TRBD2 as a possible D gene (6 bases). The CDR3 is 14 residues long. CDR1 SGHNT and CDR2 YYREEE come from the germline V gene (reference sequence). V gave up 1 base and J gave up 4 bases, with 12 bases separating them. The CDR3 DNA reads as TGTGCCAGCAGCTTGACGGGCGCGGGATACGAGCAGTACTTC. It translates to CASSLTGAGYEQYF.

The chain carries TRBV2 and TRBJ2-1; 8 bases are a match to TRBD2. Trimming cost V 7 bases and J 3 bases; bases outside gene matches: 5. The CDR3 covers 14 residues. Germline V gene lookup returns CDR1 SNHLY and CDR2 FYNNEI. DNA for the CDR3: TGTGCCAGCACGGGAGGGCCGGGCTACAATGAGCAGTTCTTC. Amino acid sequence: CASTGGPGYNEQFF.

This rearrangement joins TRBV7-9 to TRBJ2-2, with 11 positions matching TRBD2. V shed 5 bases and J 1 base; nucleotides not matched to a gene: 6. Per germline, CDR1 SEHNR and CDR2 FQNEAQ (reference sequence). The CDR3 spans 17 residues. The CDR3 sequence is CASSASGTSGNTGELFF. The CDR3 DNA sequence: TGTGCCAGCAGCGCATCCGGGACTAGCGGGAACACCGGGGAGCTGTTTTTT.

The rearrangement links TRBV7-9 to TRBJ2-1; 16 bases align to TRBD2. There are 17 residues in the CDR3. Germline CDR1 is SEHNR and CDR2 is FQNEAQ (reference sequence). The V and J ends lost 0 bases and 10 bases, in that order; junction bases with no gene match: 6. For the CDR3, the DNA is TGTGCCAGCAGCTTAGCGGCGGGACTAGCGGGAGGGGGAGAGCAGTTCTTC. Translation: CASSLAAGLAGGGEQFF.

This chain uses TRBV6-4 with TRBJ1-5, with a weak D call TRBD1 (6 bases). Per the germline V gene, CDR1 is MRHNA and CDR2 is SNTAGT. The CDR3 has 13 amino acids. Trimming shortened V by 6 bases and J by 0 bases, and 6 bases separated the two germline ends. The CDR3 spells CASRGGSNQPQHF. In DNA, the CDR3 is TGTGCCAGCAGAGGGGGTAGCAATCAGCCCCAGCATTTT.

This clone was counted once. The chain combines TRBV5-1 with TRBJ2-2; no reliable D call. Germline V gene lookup returns CDR1 SGHRS and CDR2 YFSETQ. V shed 1 base and J shed 2 bases, with 9 bases lying between them. CDR3 size: 15 residues. The CDR3 DNA sequence: TGCGCCAGCAGCTTGTTGACACCTAACACCGGGGAGCTGTTTTTT. This gives the protein CASSLLTPNTGELFF.

The chain carries TRBV3-1 (or the pseudogene TRBV3-2) and TRBJ1-4; D remains unclear. Germline CDR1 is LGHDT and CDR2 is YNNKEL (reference sequence). V was cut by 1 base and J by 8 bases, with 11 bases left in between. This CDR3 comprises 14 residues. Here the CDR3 reads CASSQAGLREKLFF. CDR3 in DNA: TGTGCCAGCAGCCAAGCAGGTTTACGGGAAAAACTGTTTTTT.

The genes are TRBV3-1 (or the pseudogene TRBV3-2) and TRBJ2-1; 9 bases match TRBD1. Germline loops: CDR1 LGHDT, CDR2 YNNKEL (reference sequence). The CDR3 is 15 residues long. V shed 1 base, J shed 9 bases, and the junction held 7 bases outside the gene matches. The CDR3 coding sequence is TGTGCCAGCAGCCAAGGGGGGACAGGGTCCGGTGAGCAGTTCTTC. This codes for CASSQGGTGSGEQFF.

The V call is TRBV24-1, the J call TRBJ2-1, with 7 bases lining up with TRBD2. CDR3 length equals 16 residues. Looked up from germline, CDR1 is KGHDR and CDR2 is SFDVKD. J lost 8 bases, V lost 2 bases, and 11 bases had no gene match. This CDR3 reads CATSDSASGIGYEQFF. The DNA of the CDR3 is TGTGCCACCAGTGATTCGGCCAGCGGGATAGGCTATGAGCAGTTCTTC.

The chain joins TRBV13 to TRBJ1-1, with a possible D match to TRBD1 (5 bases). Germline CDR1 and CDR2: PRHDT and FYEKMQ (reference sequence). The CDR3 is 13 residues long. The V end was cut by 7 bases, the J end by 5 bases, with 14 bases between. CDR3 in amino acids: CASTRGGGTEAFF. CDR3 DNA: TGTGCCAGCACTCGTGGGGGAGGGACTGAAGCTTTCTTT.

V usage is TRBV20-1 and J usage is TRBJ2-7; D uncertain. The germline V and J ends were trimmed by 3 bases and 6 bases, with 12 bases remaining between them. CDR3 length: 12 residues. Per the germline V gene, CDR1 is DFQATT and CDR2 is SNEGSKA (reference sequence). The CDR3 spells CSASVQSLEQYF. CDR3 DNA: TGCAGTGCTAGTGTACAGAGTCTCGAGCAGTACTTC.

CDR3 protein: CASSPAAGQGAGGYTF. The CDR3 bases are TGTGCCAGCAGCCCTGCCGCCGGACAGGGGGCGGGCGGCTACACCTTC. The chain uses TRBV3-1 (or the pseudogene TRBV3-2) and TRBJ1-2, with 11 bases fitting TRBD1. Trimming took 4 bases from V and 8 from J; bases not matched to a gene: 12. CDR1 is LGHDT, CDR2 YNNKEL, per germline (reference sequence). The CDR3 covers 16 residues.

The V gene is TRBV4-1, the J gene TRBJ2-2; 9 bases line up with TRBD2. The length of the CDR3 is 16 residues. Losses at the gene ends were 11 bases for V and 6 bases for J; bases not matched to a gene: 16. Germline loops: CDR1 MGHRA, CDR2 YSYEKL. CDR3 sequence: CARRGAGGARPGELFF. The CDR3 coding sequence is TGCGCCCGTCGGGGGGCGGGAGGGGCCCGGCCCGGGGAGCTGTTTTTT.